The 6 T cell receptor beta chains below were found in one sample sequenced in a study of T-cell reconstitution after alpha-beta-depleted transplantation in children. It was with unique molecular identifiers that the TCRbeta library was prepared. TCRdb called the PCR reads again in MiXCR, with one record for every CDR3 protein. The sample yields about 440,000 distinct CDR3 sequences, around two fifths seen once. Specimen: PBMCs, collected before TCRalphabeta/CD19-depleted stem cell transplant. Every receptor here comes from a girl aged 2 to 10 with aplastic anemia, due to receive a stem cell transplant.

The gene calls are TRBV5-6 and TRBJ2-7; the D call may be TRBD1 or TRBD2 (6 bases each). V dropped 3 bases and J dropped 4 bases, with 17 bases sitting between them. The germline V gene encodes CDR1 SGHDT and CDR2 YYEEEE. This CDR3 is built from 15 residues. DNA for the CDR3: TGTGCCAGCAGCTGGACGGGGGCCGGCGAGTACGAGCAGTACTTC. Encoded protein: CASSWTGAGEYEQYF.

This clonotype has more than one count but fewer than ten. V and J are TRBV20-1 and TRBJ2-5, with TRBD1 matching over 7 bases. Looked up from germline, CDR1 is DFQATT and CDR2 is SNEGSKA (reference sequence). Trimming took 7 bases from V and 1 from J; bases not matched to a gene: 0. The CDR3 spans 11 residues. CDR3 loop: CSGDSQETQYF. CDR3 DNA: TGCAGTGGGGACAGCCAAGAGACCCAGTACTTC.

The table lists this clonotype with a few counts. This sequence joins TRBV11-1 and TRBJ2-1, with 11 positions matching TRBD2. Looked up from germline, CDR1 is SGHAT and CDR2 is FQDESV (reference sequence). The V and J ends lost 4 bases and 1 base, in that order; junction bases with no gene match: 12. The CDR3 loop spans 19 amino acids. The CDR3 nucleotides read TGTGCCAGCAGCTCACCGGCCCTAGCGGGAGGCCTATCCTACAATGAGCAGTTCTTC. This encodes CASSSPALAGGLSYNEQFF.

This clonotype was seen a few times. A junction boundary mismatches the germline segment, possibly from a read error. The CDR3 sequence is CSSSQDPPLSGDTEAFF. Here the CDR3 DNA reads TGCTCCAGCAGCCAAGATCCCCCTCTCTCAGGGGACACTGAAGCTTTCTTT. This chain links TRBV4-3 with TRBJ1-1; possible D gene TRBD1, 6 bases. The CDR3 loop spans 17 amino acids. Germline CDR1 is LGHNA and CDR2 is YSLEER.

This clonotype was seen only a few times. The J gene is TRBJ2-3, the V gene TRBV9, with a possible D match to TRBD1 (5 bases). Germline values: CDR1 SGDLS, CDR2 YYNGEE. This CDR3 is 15 amino acids long. The V end was cut by 4 bases, the J end by 2 bases, with 14 bases between. DNA of the CDR3: TGTGCCAGCAGCCCCGACAGCCGTTTCACAGATACGCAGTATTTT. As protein: CASSPDSRFTDTQYF.

V usage is TRBV20-1 and J usage is TRBJ2-5, with 13 bases aligning to TRBD2. Trimming removed 4 bases from V and 6 bases from J; junction bases left unmatched: 11. CDR1 is DFQATT, CDR2 SNEGSKA, per germline (reference sequence). CDR3 length equals 16 residues. This CDR3 reads CSATRGLAGSVKTQYF. The CDR3 bases are TGCAGTGCTACCCGGGGACTAGCGGGATCTGTGAAGACCCAGTACTTC.